The T cell receptor (beta chain) under discussion was sequenced for a study of control samples from healthy donors and cancer patients. This CDR3 has 14 residues. Germline CDR1 SGDLS, CDR2 YYNGEE. V shed 2 bases and J 6 bases; nucleotides not matched to a gene: 2. The data were produced by immunoSEQ multiplex PCR, yet TCRdb's version contains in-frame clones alone and is incomplete. The table includes about 160,000 clones, roughly 89% detected once. Sequenced material: blood. The source is a man aged 25 to 40 in good health. The gene calls are TRBV9 and TRBJ1-6; 7 bases are a match to TRBD1. The CDR3 DNA reads TGTGCCAGCAGCGTGGGACAGTTTAATTCACCCCTCCACTTT. This gives the protein CASSVGQFNSPLHF.